The T cell receptor (beta chain) described here comes from a study of shared clonotypes between healthy human individuals (dated by TCRdb to 2018 to 2020). For the wider study: The cohort included three men and a couple of women between 18 and 49 years of age. For each donor, three plates each were used for CD4 naive and CD4 memory, two plates were used for CD8 naive, and one plate was used for CD8 memory. To estimate repertoire size and how much clonotype sharing occurs between individuals, the study deeply sequenced the blood TCR repertoires of roughly 5 healthy adults. Libraries were prepared and TCR repertoires were sequenced by different laboratories using diverse techniques, in order to increase sequencing depth and limit assay-specific biases. Between about 0.8 and 9.5 billion PBMCs per donor were obtained by leukapheresis. The full study reports these points: Higher generation probabilities were observed for clonotypes shared by all four sorted-subset donors than for non-shared clonotypes. Only blood was sampled, and tissue TCR repertoires likely differ from those in blood. Pairwise subsampling led to the expectation that sequencing depth would affect the degree of clonotype sharing among donors. Sharing across a handful of donors was observed for around 5% of naive CD4, over 3% of naive CD8, around 2.5% of memory CD4, and roughly 0.4% of memory CD8 clonotypes. Even with the large sequencing depth, rarefaction of the sorted-subset datasets indicated that sequencing was incomplete. Because the study included a small number of donors, the genetic and exposure-history diversity represented was limited. Naive subsets generally had larger estimated clonotype richness than memory subsets.

Using the deep immunoSEQ assay, multiplex PCR amplified TCR CDR3 regions from genomic DNA. Extracted genomic DNA from each cell subset was distributed evenly across all wells of several immunoSEQ 96-well plates, and each plate was treated as a replicate. For sorted subsets, 200 to 250 ng of genomic DNA, equivalent to around 29,000 T cell genomes, went into each replicate PCR. The purified libraries were quantified using a Qubit 3.0 fluorometer, sized with a Bioanalyzer 2100, and then quantified again using the KAPA Library Quantification kit. Every immunoSEQ 96-well plate was sequenced on a separate single-read 150-cycle Illumina NextSeq 550 flow cell. The authors' pipeline ran thus. The immunoSEQ output contained only junctional sequences without quality scores, so filtering could not match that applied to full-length reads. Sequences were annotated with PyIR, a Python wrapper for IgBLAST v1.9, using IMGT germline references to assign V/J genes and CDR3. Reads were removed for weak V/J assignments (E-value above 1e-6), missing CDR3, stop codons, out-of-frame junctions, or ambiguous translated residues. V3J clonotypes were defined as sequences sharing an identical inferred V gene, J gene, and CDR3 amino acid sequence. Percentage overlap between repertoires was calculated by dividing the number of shared unique clonotypes by the size of the smaller repertoire. RTK rarefaction, the Chao1 estimator, and Recon v2.1 estimates of unobserved clonotypes were used to assess repertoire richness. Generation probabilities for all TCRbeta clonotypes obtained by the gDNA method from several donors were computed using OLGA. The table comes from immuneACCESS by way of TCRdb, which keeps in-frame sequences with V and J called. Part of the clones is missing from these tables; in studies checked, under half for an unresolved V gene and the rest for unknown reasons. V, J and clone size reflect that table, while D and trimming were determined from the DNA. A total of about 2,200,000 clones appear in this sample, roughly 91% of them only once. The top ten clonotypes cover about 1.5% of the sample.

CD8 naive samples were obtained by positive selection for CCR7 among CD45RO-negative cells, yielding a CD45RA+CCR7+ population from which TemRA cells were excluded. The donors were healthy, HIV-negative adults who had no recently reported acute infections or vaccinations. Every donor was a Caucasian adult living in Nashville, Tennessee, USA. Blood was collected by leukapheresis, and PBMCs were isolated by Ficoll-Histopaque density gradient centrifugation and then cryopreserved in liquid nitrogen vapor phase. Analytical flow cytometry was used to check the purity and quantity of each magnetically sorted T cell population. Each sorted fraction had its genomic DNA isolated and then quantified by UV absorbance on a Nanodrop 2000c. As for this clone: The specificity of this receptor is unknown. Nothing much larger sits one base from this clone, and base qualities are not available.

In the germline V gene, CDR1 corresponds to SGHVS and CDR2 to FQNEAQ. V is trimmed back by 5 bases and J by 1 base, and the junction contains 7 bases that no gene match accounts for. The CDR3 has 15 amino acids, counting the end cysteine and phenylalanine. Only the CDR3 part of the read is kept: 45 bases, read in frame from the first base. This sequence was found in a man aged 18 to 35 in good health. Some clones in this sample may be carry-over from other donors' samples. The sequence links TRBV7-8 to TRBJ2-7, and 8 junctional nucleotides match TRBD2. The source material was naive CD8+ T cells from PBMCs. What the cell subset or site label conveys for this sample: CD45RA+CCR7+. The sequenced DNA: TGTGCCAGCAGCCCTTTGGCTAGCGGGTCCTACGAGCAGTACTTC. This translates into CASSPLASGSYEQYF.